The clone carrying this T cell receptor beta chain was counted at least ten times. The sample's time point: patch test 1, 2 weeks after DPC sensitization. Described treatment: therapeutic diphenylcyclopropenone sensitization with weekly scalp DPC. In TCRdb, the RACE reads were re-called with MiXCR into one record per CDR3 protein. In the table there are around 110,000 distinct CDR3 sequences, 9% to 14% of which are singletons. This sample stems from a study of human T cells and chemical hapten exposure. Germline lookup yields CDR1 DFQATT and CDR2 SNEGSKA (reference sequence). V shed 6 bases and J 7 bases; nucleotides not matched to a gene: 7. The CDR3 is 14 residues long.

The sequence was collected from a woman in her forties or fifties with alopecia areata. Some clones in this sample may be carry-over from other donors' samples. The material sequenced was whole blood, taken in connection with sensitization to the hapten diphenylcyclopropenone (DPC). The chain is built from TRBV20-1 and TRBJ1-5; 12 bases agree with TRBD1. The CDR3 DNA reads as TGCAGTGCCGTCGGGACAGGGGGCAGACAGCCCCAGCATTTT. Encoded protein: CSAVGTGGRQPQHF.